The rows below give T cell receptor beta chains drawn from one sample of a study of blood T cell repertoires in COVID-19. Profiling relied on immunoSEQ multiplex PCR, and the TCRdb table lists in-frame clones only, not all of them. The repertoire holds 100,000 to 150,000 clones, 85% seen once, with 27% in the top ten. The sequenced material came from peripheral blood. The receptors were sampled from a woman at least 80 years old with acute or convalescent COVID-19. Each CDR3 is given with its conserved first and last residue. A D gene is named only where the DNA matches it firmly. Clone sizes are given selectively: once, few, many, or a class where the clone is expanded.

TRBJ2-7 | TRBV7-2 | NA | TRBD1 | CASSPGQGAYEQYF | TGTGCCAGCAGCCCGGGACAGGGGGCTTACGAGCAGTACTTC
TRBJ1-6 | TRBV2 | NA | NA | CASRTDNSPLHF | TGTGCCAGCCGGACAGATAATTCACCCCTCCACTTT
TRBJ2-3 | TRBV5-1 | once | TRBD2 | CASSWLAGVGDTQYF | TGCGCCAGCAGCTGGCTAGCGGGGGTTGGGGATACGCAGTATTTT
TRBJ1-6 | TRBV4-1 | NA | NA | CASSLGRGQANSPLHF | TGCGCCAGCAGCCTAGGAAGAGGGCAGGCAAATTCACCCCTCCACTTT
TRBJ1-2 | TRBV6-5 | NA | TRBD1 | CASRQRTGASYTF | TGTGCCAGCAGGCAAAGGACAGGGGCTAGCTACACCTTC
TRBJ1-5 | TRBV28 | NA | TRBD1 | CASSSSGTGRNQPQHF | TGTGCCAGCAGTTCGTCCGGGACAGGGCGCAATCAGCCCCAGCATTTT
TRBJ2-5 | TRBV9 | NA | TRBD2 | CASSLGAGHQETQYF | TGTGCCAGCAGCCTTGGAGCGGGACACCAAGAGACCCAGTACTTC
TRBJ1-1 | TRBV10-3 | once | NA | CAIRGDTSNTEAFF | TGTGCCATCAGGGGAGATACGAGCAACACTGAAGCTTTCTTT
TRBJ1-4 | TRBV2 | medium-sized | TRBD1 | CASRTGATNEKLFF | TGTGCCAGCCGCACAGGGGCAACTAATGAAAAACTGTTTTTT
TRBJ1-5 | TRBV6-4 | NA | NA | CASSDETGLSNQPQHF | TGTGCCAGCAGTGACGAGACAGGCCTTAGCAATCAGCCCCAGCATTTT
TRBJ1-2 | TRBV2 | NA | TRBD1 | CASIPSAGGLGGYTF | TGTGCCAGTATACCTTCGGCAGGGGGCCTTGGTGGCTACACCTTC
TRBJ1-4 | TRBV5-1 | NA | NA | CASSSPGYEKLFF | TGCGCCAGCAGCTCCCCGGGTTACGAAAAACTGTTTTTT
TRBJ1-1 | TRBV5-4 | NA | NA | CASSLAGHTNTEAFF | TGTGCCAGCAGCTTGGCGGGACACACGAACACTGAAGCTTTCTTT
TRBJ2-5 | TRBV2 | NA | NA | CANRGAQYQETQYF | TGTGCCAACCGGGGGGCTCAGTACCAAGAGACCCAGTACTTC
TRBJ1-1 | TRBV18 | NA | NA | CASSPSGGAEAFF | TGTGCCAGCTCACCCTCGGGGGGCGCTGAAGCTTTCTTT
TRBJ1-1 | TRBV27 | NA | NA | CASSSNRVNTEAFF | TGTGCCAGCAGTTCAAACAGGGTGAACACTGAAGCTTTCTTT
TRBJ1-3 | TRBV5-1 | NA | NA | CASSVNRADSGNTIYF | TGCGCCAGCAGCGTCAACAGGGCCGATTCTGGAAACACCATATATTTT
TRBJ2-2 | TRBV18 | NA | TRBD1 | CASSPLRTTGTNTGELFF | TGTGCCAGCTCACCCCTCCGAACGACAGGGACGAACACCGGGGAGCTGTTTTTT
TRBJ2-4 | TRBV6-1 | NA | TRBD1 | CASSAHSGTGAKNIQYF | TGTGCCAGCAGTGCACATTCCGGGACAGGGGCCAAAAACATTCAGTACTTC
TRBJ1-2 | TRBV12-3/TRBV12-4 | NA | NA | CASSFDGYIGYTF | TGTGCCAGCAGTTTCGACGGGTATATTGGCTACACCTTC
TRBJ1-2 | TRBV5-1 | NA | TRBD1 | CASSPLTGTGHGYTF | TGCGCCAGCAGCCCGTTAACCGGGACAGGGCATGGCTACACCTTC
TRBJ1-1 | TRBV7-2 | NA | TRBD1 | CASSSRQGMNTEAFF | TGTGCCAGCAGCTCCAGACAGGGAATGAACACTGAAGCTTTCTTT
TRBJ1-1 | TRBV10-2 | NA | NA | CASSESRGGGNTEAFF | TGCGCCAGCAGTGAGTCACGGGGGGGAGGGAACACTGAAGCTTTCTTT
TRBJ1-4 | TRBV5-1 | NA | TRBD1 | CASSLFGQANEKLFF | TGCGCCAGCAGCTTGTTCGGACAGGCTAATGAAAAACTGTTTTTT
TRBJ2-2 | TRBV24-1 | NA | TRBD2 | CATSDYISGANTGELFF | TGTGCCACCAGTGATTATATTAGCGGGGCGAACACCGGGGAGCTGTTTTTT
TRBJ1-1 | TRBV7-9 | NA | NA | CASSRRGASTNTEAFF | TGTGCCAGCAGCAGACGCGGGGCAAGTACTAACACTGAAGCTTTCTTT
TRBJ2-3 | TRBV4-1 | once | TRBD1 | CASSLYRDSSTDTQYF | TGCGCCAGCAGCCTATACCGGGACAGTAGTACAGATACGCAGTATTTT
TRBJ1-5 | TRBV7-7 | NA | NA | CASSLTLLRSQGMNQPQHF | TGTGCTAGCAGCTTAACTCTTCTACGGTCCCAGGGTATGAATCAGCCCCAGCATTTT
TRBJ1-6 | TRBV19 | NA | NA | CASTQRTANSPLHF | TGTGCCAGTACCCAAAGGACAGCCAATTCACCCCTCCACTTT
TRBJ1-1 | TRBV3-1/TRBV3-2 | NA | NA | CASSLGQKAFF | TGTGCCAGCAGCCTCGGACAAAAAGCTTTCTTT
TRBJ2-5 | TRBV19 | NA | TRBD1 | CASSITGQPFETQYF | TGTGCCAGTAGTATCACGGGACAGCCCTTCGAGACCCAGTACTTC
TRBJ1-6 | TRBV3-1/TRBV3-2 | NA | TRBD1 | CASSQDAQGSSYNSPLHF | TGTGCCAGCAGCCAAGATGCACAGGGGAGCTCCTATAATTCACCCCTCCACTTT
TRBJ2-7 | TRBV28 | NA | TRBD2 | CASRSGTVYEQYF | TGTGCCAGCAGAAGCGGGACCGTATACGAGCAGTACTTC
TRBJ2-1 | TRBV10-1 | NA | TRBD2 | CASAPGTSGGNEQFF | TGCGCCAGCGCCCCCGGGACTAGCGGGGGAAATGAGCAGTTCTTC
TRBJ1-1 | TRBV18 | NA | NA | CASSPPNPKDTEAFF | TGTGCCAGCTCACCACCGAATCCCAAGGACACCGAAGCTTTCTTT
TRBJ2-5 | TRBV23-1 | NA | NA | CASSQQTPGPGGETQYF | TGCGCCAGCAGTCAACAAACCCCGGGTCCCGGCGGAGAGACCCAGTACTTC
TRBJ1-4 | TRBV5-1 | NA | NA | CASSLEGFGEKLFF | TGCGCCAGCAGCTTGGAAGGTTTCGGGGAAAAACTGTTTTTT
TRBJ1-1 | TRBV7-9 | NA | TRBD1 | CASSLDSRRQGPEAFF | TGTGCCAGCAGCTTAGATTCTAGGAGACAGGGGCCTGAAGCTTTCTTT
TRBJ1-1 | TRBV28 | NA | NA | CASYAQNTEAFF | TGTGCCAGCTATGCGCAGAACACTGAAGCTTTCTTT
TRBJ1-1 | TRBV7-2 | NA | NA | CASSLVVEMKAFF | TGTGCCAGCAGCTTAGTTGTGGAGATGAAAGCTTTCTTT
TRBJ1-6 | TRBV7-2 | NA | NA | CASSLVEDSPLHF | TGTGCCAGCAGCTTAGTCGAGGATTCACCCCTCCACTTT
TRBJ2-3 | TRBV2 | once | TRBD2 | CASSGGLAGGWDTQYF | TGTGCCAGCAGTGGCGGACTAGCGGGGGGTTGGGATACGCAGTATTTT
TRBJ1-3 | TRBV2 | NA | NA | CASRPYRSSGNTIYF | TGTGCCAGCAGACCCTACAGATCCTCTGGAAACACCATATATTTT
TRBJ1-1 | TRBV11-1 | NA | NA | CASSSRVLNTEAFF | TGTGCCAGCAGCTCCCGGGTTCTTAACACTGAAGCTTTCTTT
TRBJ2-5 | TRBV20-1 | NA | TRBD2 | CSARGGETQYF | TGCAGTGCCCGGGGGGGGGAGACCCAGTACTTC
TRBJ1-3 | TRBV5-1 | NA | NA | CASSLYGPGTGNTIYF | TGCGCCAGCAGCTTGTACGGTCCGGGTACTGGAAACACCATATATTTT
TRBJ1-1 | TRBV7-2 | NA | NA | CASSLHTIGAEAFF | TGTGCCAGCAGCTTACACACCATCGGGGCTGAAGCTTTCTTT
TRBJ2-3 | TRBV5-1 | NA | TRBD2 | CASSGTSGGSADTQYF | TGCGCCAGCAGCGGAACTAGCGGGGGGTCAGCAGATACGCAGTATTTT
TRBJ1-2 | TRBV6-5 | NA | NA | CASSLPGTTVYTF | TGTGCCAGCAGTTTACCCGGGACAACCGTCTACACCTTC
TRBJ1-4 | TRBV2 | once | NA | CASRGHTNEKLFF | TGTGCCAGCAGGGGACATACTAATGAAAAACTGTTTTTT
TRBJ1-2 | TRBV27 | NA | NA | CASRRRGGYGYTF | TGTGCCAGCAGGAGGAGAGGGGGCTATGGCTACACCTTC
TRBJ1-2 | TRBV3-1/TRBV3-2 | few | NA | CASSPRPTVDNYGYTF | TGTGCCAGCAGCCCACGCCCGACAGTCGATAACTATGGCTACACCTTC
TRBJ1-5 | TRBV11-2 | NA | TRBD1 | CASTTGVGAPQHF | TGTGCCAGTACTACAGGGGTCGGTGCGCCCCAGCATTTT
TRBJ1-2 | TRBV5-1 | NA | NA | CASSLVGRGIDGYTF | TGCGCCAGCAGCTTGGTGGGCCGGGGGATCGATGGCTACACCTTC
TRBJ2-5 | TRBV4-1 | NA | TRBD2 | CASSPSGGGETQYF | TGCGCCAGCAGCCCTAGCGGGGGGGGTGAGACCCAGTACTTC